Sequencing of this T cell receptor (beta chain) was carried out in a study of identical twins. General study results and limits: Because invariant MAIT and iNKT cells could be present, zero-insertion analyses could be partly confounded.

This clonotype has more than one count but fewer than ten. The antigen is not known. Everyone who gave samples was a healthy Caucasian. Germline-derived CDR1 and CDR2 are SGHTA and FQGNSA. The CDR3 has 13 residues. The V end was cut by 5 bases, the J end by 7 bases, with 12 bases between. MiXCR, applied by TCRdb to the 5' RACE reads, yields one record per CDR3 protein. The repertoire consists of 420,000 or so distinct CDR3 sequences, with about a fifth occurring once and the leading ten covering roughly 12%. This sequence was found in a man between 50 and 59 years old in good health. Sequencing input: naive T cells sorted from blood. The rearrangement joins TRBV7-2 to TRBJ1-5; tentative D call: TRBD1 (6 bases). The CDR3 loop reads CASSPTGRQPQHF. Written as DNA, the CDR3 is TGTGCCAGCAGCCCAACAGGGCGACAGCCCCAGCATTTT.